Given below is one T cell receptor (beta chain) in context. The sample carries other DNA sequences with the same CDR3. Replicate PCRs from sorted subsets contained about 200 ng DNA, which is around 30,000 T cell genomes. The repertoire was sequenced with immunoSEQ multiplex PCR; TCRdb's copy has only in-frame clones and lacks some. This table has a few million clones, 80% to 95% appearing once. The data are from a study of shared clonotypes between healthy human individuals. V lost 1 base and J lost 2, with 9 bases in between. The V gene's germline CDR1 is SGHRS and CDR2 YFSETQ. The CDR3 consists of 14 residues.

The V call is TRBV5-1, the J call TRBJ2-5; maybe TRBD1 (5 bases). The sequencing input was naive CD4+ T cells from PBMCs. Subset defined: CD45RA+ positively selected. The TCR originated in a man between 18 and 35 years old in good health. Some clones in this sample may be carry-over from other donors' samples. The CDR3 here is CASSLIDSQETQYF. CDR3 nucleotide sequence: TGCGCCAGCAGCTTGATCGACAGTCAAGAGACCCAGTACTTC.